This T cell receptor (beta chain) was recorded in a study of identifying expanded T cells in peripheral blood. Study-wide results and limits: Two-week clone count variance significantly increased as total template count grew.

With respect to this clone: Antigen: not known.

Germline CDR1 and CDR2: LNHNV and YYDKDF (reference sequence). The germline V and J ends were trimmed by 2 bases and 4 bases, with 11 bases remaining between them. CDR3 length: 14 amino acids. Profiled with immunoSEQ multiplex PCR; TCRdb holds only in-frame clones, not every one. The sample yields over 45,000 clones, about 83% seen once. Collection occurred without any documented infections or immune events in donors. The sequence came from a person aged 18 to 75 in good health. The genes are TRBV15 and TRBJ1-2; D call uncertain. Sequencing used blood. CDR3 amino acids: CATSRPGIGYGYTF. The DNA for the CDR3 is TGTGCCACCAGCAGACCCGGTATAGGCTATGGCTACACCTTC.